The 14 T cell receptor beta chains given below trace back to one sample, sequenced in a study of shared clonotypes between healthy human individuals. Generated by immunoSEQ multiplex PCR, the TCRdb table keeps only in-frame clones and is missing some. The sample yields hundreds of thousands of clones, approximately 96% seen once. Terminally differentiated effector memory CD45RA+ cells were excluded by CCR7 positive selection of CD45RO-negative cells. Sequencing input: naive CD8+ T cells sorted from blood. Receptors originate from a woman in her twenties or thirties in good health.

This chain connects TRBV9 to TRBJ2-7; TRBD2 agrees at 13 bases. Germline V CDR1 and CDR2: SGDLS, YYNGEE. V shed 0 bases, J shed 0 bases, and the junction held 3 bases outside the gene matches. The CDR3 extends over 17 amino acids. The CDR3 DNA sequence: TGTGCCAGCAGCGTAGGACTAGCGGGAGGAGCCTCCTACGAGCAGTACTTC. Translating it yields CASSVGLAGGASYEQYF.

The chain links TRBV4-1 to TRBJ2-3, with 9 bases aligning to TRBD1. This CDR3 has 16 amino acids. J gave up 3 bases and V 1 base, and 5 bases lay outside the gene matches. Germline CDR1 is MGHRA and CDR2 is YSYEKL. DNA of the CDR3: TGCGCCAGCAGCCAAGCCGGGACAGGGTTTACAGATACGCAGTATTTT. Protein: CASSQAGTGFTDTQYF.

This clone has just one count. V usage is TRBV2 and J usage is TRBJ2-7; TRBD2 agrees at 8 bases. V lost 5 bases and J lost 7; bases outside the gene matches: 13. CDR3 length equals 15 residues. Germline CDR1 reads SNHLY; CDR2 reads FYNNEI. DNA for the CDR3: TGTGCCAGCAGTTTACCTACTAGCGGATGGGGAGAGCAGTACTTC. Its translation is CASSLPTSGWGEQYF.

V is TRBV5-4 and J is TRBJ2-5, with D possibly matching TRBD2 (5 bases). The CDR3 contains 13 residues. V was clipped by 7 bases and J by 6 bases, with 16 bases between them. Germline V lookup: CDR1 SGHNT, CDR2 YYREEE (reference sequence). The CDR3 DNA follows: TGTGCCAGCGCCGATGTGGAGGTAAAGACCCAGTACTTC. This codes for CASADVEVKTQYF.

The chain joins TRBV5-1 to TRBJ1-1; maybe TRBD1 (6 bases). The CDR3 spans 18 residues. In germline, CDR1 is SGHRS, CDR2 YFSETQ. V dropped 0 bases and J dropped 5 bases, with 23 bases sitting between them. The CDR3 sequence is CASSLASLYMGGSTEAFF. DNA for the CDR3: TGCGCCAGCAGCTTGGCCTCTTTGTATATGGGGGGCAGTACTGAAGCTTTCTTT.

V gene TRBV28 combines with J gene TRBJ2-7; tentative D call: TRBD2 (5 bases). Trimming removed 6 bases from V and 3 bases from J, with 12 bases in between. Germline lookup yields CDR1 MDHEN and CDR2 SYDVKM. CDR3 length: 13 residues. CDR3 DNA sequence: TGTGCCAGCAGCCCCGGGATTGACTACGAGCAGTACTTC. As protein: CASSPGIDYEQYF.

The chain joins TRBV7-9 to TRBJ2-5; possible D gene TRBD2, 6 bases. CDR3 length equals 16 residues. Trimming stripped 5 bases from V and 2 bases from J, with 18 bases between. Germline assignment: CDR1 SEHNR and CDR2 FQNEAQ (reference sequence). In nucleotides, the CDR3 is TGTGCCAGCAGCCCCCGACTAGGAAAAATACAAGAGACCCAGTACTTC. Its translation: CASSPRLGKIQETQYF.

J is TRBJ2-1 and V is TRBV29-1; 15 bases agree with TRBD2. V was pared by 4 bases and J by 0 bases, with 25 bases of the junction left unmatched. Germline V gene lookup returns CDR1 SQVTM and CDR2 ANQGSEA. This CDR3 has 24 amino acids. The DNA for the CDR3 is TGCAGCGTTGCTCACCGCCAGGGACTAGCGGGAGGATTGGGCTTGATGAGCTCCTACAATGAGCAGTTCTTC. This encodes CSVAHRQGLAGGLGLMSSYNEQFF.

V is TRBV16 and J is TRBJ1-2; 8 bases line up with TRBD1. Germline V gene sequence: CDR1 KGHSY, CDR2 FQNENV. This CDR3 is built from 13 residues. Unmatched junction bases numbered 2, after V lost 4 bases and J lost 4 bases. CDR3 in amino acids: CASSRDRGYGYTF. CDR3 DNA sequence: TGTGCCAGCAGCCGAGACAGGGGCTATGGCTACACCTTC.

V and J are TRBV13 and TRBJ2-7; a possible D gene is TRBD1 (5 bases). Between the trimmed V and J ends, which lost 0 bases and 4 bases, there was a span of 13 bases. Germline V gene sequence: CDR1 PRHDT, CDR2 FYEKMQ (reference sequence). The CDR3 has 15 amino acids. The CDR3 nucleotides are TGTGCCAGCAGCTTAGGCCTCGGACAACTTTACGAGCAGTACTTC. This codes for CASSLGLGQLYEQYF. Using reference TRBV13 and TRBJ2-7 for the parts outside the CDR3, the full variable domain is AAGVIQSPRHLIKEKRETATLKCYPIPRHDTVYWYQQGPGQDPQFLISFYEKMQSDKGSIPDRFSAQQFSDYHSELNMSSLELGDSALYFCASSLGLGQLYEQYFGPGTRLTVT.

This sequence joins TRBV21-1 and TRBJ2-7; the D call of TRBD1 is as the table states it, not checked on the DNA. TRBV21-1 is termed a pseudogene. This CDR3 is built from 14 residues. CDR3 sequence (DNA): TGTGCCAGCAGCAAAGGGCACAGATACTACGAGCAGTACTTC. Translated: CASSKGHRYYEQYF.

The rearrangement links TRBV5-4 to TRBJ2-2, with 8 bases identical to TRBD1. Germline CDR1 and CDR2: SGHNT and YYREEE (reference sequence). CDR3 length: 13 amino acids. Trimming at V came to 3 bases and at J to 6 bases, leaving 1 base not matched to a gene. The CDR3 region is CASSWTGSGELFF. CDR3 coding DNA: TGTGCCAGCAGCTGGACAGGGTCCGGGGAGCTGTTTTTT.

This chain joins TRBV13 and TRBJ2-4; D not resolved. This CDR3 contains 14 residues. Trimming cost V 3 bases and J 0 bases, with 6 bases left between them. Germline V gives CDR1 PRHDT, CDR2 FYEKMQ (reference sequence). CDR3 nucleotide sequence: TGTGCCAGCAGCTTCTCGCTAGCCAAAAACATTCAGTACTTC. Residues: CASSFSLAKNIQYF.

The V and J genes are TRBV4-2 and TRBJ1-4; tentative D call: TRBD1 (5 bases). The V gene lost 0 bases and the J gene lost 4 bases, with 15 bases spanning the gap. Germline CDR1 is LGHNA and CDR2 is YNFKEQ. This CDR3 contains 17 residues. CDR3 sequence: CASSQDVQGGLNEKLFF. CDR3 nucleotides: TGTGCCAGCAGCCAAGATGTTCAGGGAGGACTTAATGAAAAACTGTTTTTT.